This TCR beta chain was captured in a study of blood T cell repertoires in COVID-19. Study information: PBMCs, B-cell-depleted T cells, or T cells provided the cDNA or gDNA that made up the material.

Everyone who took part was roughly 18 to 100 years old, and they came from roughly 25 US areas. This clone has a handful of counts. Some clones are missing from TCRdb's copy, which holds only in-frame ones; the method was immunoSEQ multiplex PCR. Counted here are about 480,000 clones, about 88% occurring once; the ten biggest clones make up 7% to 10%. Germline V lookup: CDR1 ENHRY, CDR2 SYGVKD. The CDR3 contains 14 residues. The V gene end was trimmed by 11 bases and the J gene end by 4 bases; junction bases not matched to a gene: 11. Sequencing was done on a sample of PBMCs or T cells enriched from blood (not recorded which). This sequence joins TRBV10-3 and TRBJ2-1; 7 nucleotides agree with TRBD1. The source is a woman in her sixties or seventies who had recovered from COVID-19. CDR3 residues: CAGSQGVWYNEQFF. CDR3 nucleotide sequence: TGTGCCGGCTCCCAGGGGGTCTGGTACAATGAGCAGTTCTTC.